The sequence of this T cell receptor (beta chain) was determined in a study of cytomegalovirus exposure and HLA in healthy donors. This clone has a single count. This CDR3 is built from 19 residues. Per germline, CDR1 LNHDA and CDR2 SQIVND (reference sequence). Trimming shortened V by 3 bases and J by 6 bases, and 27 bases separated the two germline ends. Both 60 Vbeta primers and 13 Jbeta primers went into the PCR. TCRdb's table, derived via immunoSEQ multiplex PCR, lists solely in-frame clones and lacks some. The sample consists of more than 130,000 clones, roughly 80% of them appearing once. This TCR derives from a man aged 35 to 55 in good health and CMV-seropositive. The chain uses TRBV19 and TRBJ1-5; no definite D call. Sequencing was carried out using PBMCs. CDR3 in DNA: TGTGCCAGTAGTATTGGAGTCGGTGTTCGCCGGGATGGGCCTCAGCCCCAGCATTTT. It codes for CASSIGVGVRRDGPQPQHF.